These 6 T cell receptor beta chains originate from one sample sequenced in a study of control samples from healthy donors and cancer patients. Assay used: immunoSEQ multiplex PCR; TCRdb lists only in-frame clones, some missing. This table has about 110,000 clones, about nine tenths appearing once. Source material: blood. The source is a human donor in good health. The donor label of this sample is uncertain.

This clone was counted between two and nine times. CDR3: CASSEAGTADGYTF. The CDR3 DNA reads as TGTGCCAGCAGTGAAGCTGGCACGGCAGATGGCTACACCTTC. The genes are TRBV6-1 and TRBJ1-2; D is unclear. The CDR3 covers 14 residues. Germline-derived CDR1 and CDR2 are MNHNS and SASEGT. V gave up 0 bases and J gave up 6 bases, with 11 bases separating them.

The CDR3 is CASSASLSGQGRSYEQYF. In DNA form, the CDR3 reads TGTGCCAGTAGTGCGTCACTTTCTGGACAGGGACGATCCTACGAGCAGTACTTC. V usage is TRBV19 and J usage is TRBJ2-7, with 8 bases identical to TRBD1. The CDR3 sequence is 18 residues long. Germline V gene lookup returns CDR1 LNHDA and CDR2 SQIVND (reference sequence). The junction had 16 bases not matched to a gene; V was cut back by 5 bases and J by 1 base.

The chain carries TRBV18 and TRBJ2-2; D is unclear. Germline assignment: CDR1 KGHSH and CDR2 LQKENI. The CDR3 has 14 amino acids. V gave up 1 base and J gave up 5 bases, with 8 bases separating them. This chain's CDR3 is CASSPRKDTGELFF. In nucleotides, the CDR3 is TGTGCCAGCTCACCACGGAAGGATACCGGGGAGCTGTTTTTT.

J is TRBJ2-2 and V is TRBV12-5, with D tentatively TRBD2 (6 bases). The CDR3 contains 16 residues. CDR1 and CDR2 (germline): LGHNT, FRNRAP. Trimming cost V 5 bases and J 2 bases, with 15 bases left between them. CDR3 sequence (DNA): TGTGCTAGTGGTCCGACAGAGGCGGGAAACACCGGGGAGCTGTTTTTT. This encodes CASGPTEAGNTGELFF.

The chain has TRBV24-1 and TRBJ2-3; D is unresolved. Germline V gives CDR1 KGHDR, CDR2 SFDVKD. V lost 6 bases, J lost 3 bases, and 21 bases lay in between. The CDR3 is 17 amino acids. CDR3 DNA: TGTGCCACCAGTCCCCACATCGGGCAGGCGGTAACAGATACGCAGTATTTT. Its protein is CATSPHIGQAVTDTQYF.

V gene TRBV14 combines with J gene TRBJ1-4; D unclear. Trimming shortened V by 1 base and J by 4 bases, and 10 bases separated the two germline ends. The CDR3 runs to 15 residues. CDR1 and CDR2 from the germline V gene are SGHDN and FVKESK. CDR3 nucleotide sequence: TGTGCCAGCAGCCAAGGGCAGCTAGTTAATGAAAAACTGTTTTTT. Translation gives CASSQGQLVNEKLFF.